The 4 T cell receptor beta chains reported below all come from one sample, sequenced in a study of radiotherapy plus CTLA-4 blockade in lung cancer. This table comes from immunoSEQ multiplex PCR, and its TCRdb copy is limited to in-frame clones, with some not included. The profile covers approximately 14,000 clones, with around three quarters appearing a single time and roughly 50% taken by the ten largest. The source material was peripheral blood, sampled from a patient treated with radiotherapy plus ipilimumab. The receptors here all came from a human donor with non-small cell lung cancer whose response to radiotherapy plus ipilimumab could not be evaluated.

V gene TRBV11-3 combines with J gene TRBJ2-1; 9 bases match TRBD1. The CDR3 has 15 residues. From germline, CDR1 is SGHNT and CDR2 YENEEA. Trimming at V came to 4 bases and at J to 9 bases, leaving 10 bases not matched to a gene. The CDR3 nucleotides read TGTGCCAGCAGCTCGGCCGGGACAGGGTTGAGTGAGCAGTTCTTC. Residues: CASSSAGTGLSEQFF.

The rearrangement uses TRBV7-2 and TRBJ2-3; the D gene is possibly TRBD2 (5 bases). The CDR3 totals 11 residues. The germline V and J ends were trimmed by 5 bases and 9 bases, with 9 bases remaining between them. Germline loops: CDR1 SGHTA, CDR2 FQGNSA. CDR3: CASSRGDTQYF. The CDR3 bases are TGTGCCAGCAGCCGGGGAGACACGCAGTATTTT.

This clone is medium-sized by share. Other DNA variants within this sample encode the same CDR3. This chain links TRBV2 with TRBJ1-1, with TRBD1 as a possible D gene (5 bases). Germline loops: CDR1 SNHLY, CDR2 FYNNEI. V was shortened by 4 bases and J by 1 base, with 13 bases between the two germline ends. CDR3 length: 15 amino acids. DNA for the CDR3: TGTGCCAGCAGTGTTGGGTTGGGGGGGAACACTGAAGCTTTCTTT. It translates to CASSVGLGGNTEAFF.

The chain couples TRBV5-4 to TRBJ2-1; TRBD2 agrees at 7 bases. V trimming: 4 bases; J trimming: 0 bases; junction bases outside the gene matches: 16. Germline CDR1 reads SGHNT; CDR2 reads YYREEE (reference sequence). The CDR3 is 19 amino acids. Here the CDR3 DNA reads TGTGCCAGCAGCCCGTTCGGGAAGCGGGAACCTAGCTCCTACAATGAGCAGTTCTTC. It encodes CASSPFGKREPSSYNEQFF.